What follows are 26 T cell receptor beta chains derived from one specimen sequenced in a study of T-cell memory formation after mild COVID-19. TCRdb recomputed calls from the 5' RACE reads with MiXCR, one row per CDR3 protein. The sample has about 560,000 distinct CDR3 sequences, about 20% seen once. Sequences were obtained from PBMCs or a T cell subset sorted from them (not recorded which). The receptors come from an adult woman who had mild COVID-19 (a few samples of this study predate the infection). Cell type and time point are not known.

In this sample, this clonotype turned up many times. Written as DNA, the CDR3 is TGTGCCAGCAGCAACTCCCAAGTTGAAAACTATGGCTACACCTTC. Amino acids: CASSNSQVENYGYTF. The J gene is TRBJ1-2, the V gene TRBV21-1. TRBV21-1 is a documented pseudogene. There are 15 residues in the CDR3.

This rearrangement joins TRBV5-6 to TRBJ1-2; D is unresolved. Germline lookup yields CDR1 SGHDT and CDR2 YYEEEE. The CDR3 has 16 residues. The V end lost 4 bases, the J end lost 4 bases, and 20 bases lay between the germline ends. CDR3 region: CASSPIPGRLLYGYTF. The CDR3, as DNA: TGTGCCAGCAGCCCGATCCCGGGCCGCCTTCTCTATGGCTACACCTTC.

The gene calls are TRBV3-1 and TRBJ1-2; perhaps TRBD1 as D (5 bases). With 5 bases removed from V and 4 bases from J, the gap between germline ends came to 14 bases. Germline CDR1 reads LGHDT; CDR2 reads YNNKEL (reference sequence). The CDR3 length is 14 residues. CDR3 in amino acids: CASSSQTAPYGYTF. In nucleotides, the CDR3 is TGTGCCAGCAGCTCACAGACAGCGCCCTATGGCTACACCTTC.

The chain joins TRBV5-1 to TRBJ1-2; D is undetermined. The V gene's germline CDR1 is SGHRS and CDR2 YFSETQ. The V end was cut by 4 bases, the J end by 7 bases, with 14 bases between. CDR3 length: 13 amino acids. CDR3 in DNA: TGCGCCAGCAGCATCCAAGGGTCCGGTGGCTACACCTTC. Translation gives CASSIQGSGGYTF.

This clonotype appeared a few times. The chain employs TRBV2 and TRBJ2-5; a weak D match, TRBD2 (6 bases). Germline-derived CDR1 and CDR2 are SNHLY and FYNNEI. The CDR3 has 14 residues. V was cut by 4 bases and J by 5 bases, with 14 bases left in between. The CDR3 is CASSARLVGETQYF. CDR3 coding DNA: TGTGCCAGCAGTGCGAGACTAGTGGGCGAGACCCAGTACTTC.

Here the CDR3 reads CASSLEGTPRAQYF. In nucleotides, the CDR3 is TGCGCCAGCAGCTTGGAAGGTACCCCGAGGGCCCAGTACTTC. The genes are TRBV5-1 and TRBJ2-5; maybe TRBD2 (5 bases). CDR1 is SGHRS, CDR2 YFSETQ, per germline. Trimming took 0 bases from V and 9 from J, leaving 15 bases between them. This CDR3 is built from 14 residues.

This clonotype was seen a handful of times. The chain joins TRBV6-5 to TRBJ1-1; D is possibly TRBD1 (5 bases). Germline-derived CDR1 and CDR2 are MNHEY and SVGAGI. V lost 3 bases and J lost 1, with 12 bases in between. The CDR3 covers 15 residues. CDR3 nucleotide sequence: TGTGCCAGCAGTTATGTACCGGGACCGAACACTGAAGCTTTCTTT. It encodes CASSYVPGPNTEAFF.

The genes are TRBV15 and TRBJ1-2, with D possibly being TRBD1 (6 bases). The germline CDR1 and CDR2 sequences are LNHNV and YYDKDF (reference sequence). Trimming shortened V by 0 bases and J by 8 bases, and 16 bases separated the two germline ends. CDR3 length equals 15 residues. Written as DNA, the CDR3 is TGTGCCACCAGCAGAGACTATCCGGGGGCGGAAGGCTACACCTTC. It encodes CATSRDYPGAEGYTF.

DNA of the CDR3: TGTGCCAGCAGCGACGGGACAGGGGTTAACTACGAGCAGTACTTC. Translated: CASSDGTGVNYEQYF. The gene calls are TRBV7-6 and TRBJ2-7; 10 bases are shared with TRBD1. J lost 3 bases, V lost 5 bases, and 7 bases had no gene match. The CDR3 length is 15 residues. CDR1 is SGHVS and CDR2 is FNYEAQ in the germline V gene.

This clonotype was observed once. CDR3 amino acids: CASSPPQLAGAVTGELFF. CDR3 bases: TGTGCCAGCTCACCACCCCAGCTAGCGGGAGCGGTCACCGGGGAGCTGTTTTTT. The rearrangement joins TRBV18 to TRBJ2-2, with 10 bases identical to TRBD2. V lost 0 bases and J lost 4; bases outside the gene matches: 8. The CDR3 spans 18 residues. The germline CDR1 and CDR2 sequences are KGHSH and LQKENI.

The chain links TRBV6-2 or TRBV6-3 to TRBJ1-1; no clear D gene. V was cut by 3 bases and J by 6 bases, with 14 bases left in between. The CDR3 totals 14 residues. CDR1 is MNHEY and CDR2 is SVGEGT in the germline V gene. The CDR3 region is CASSYDGDISEAFF. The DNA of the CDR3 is TGTGCCAGCAGTTATGACGGCGACATCTCTGAAGCTTTCTTT.

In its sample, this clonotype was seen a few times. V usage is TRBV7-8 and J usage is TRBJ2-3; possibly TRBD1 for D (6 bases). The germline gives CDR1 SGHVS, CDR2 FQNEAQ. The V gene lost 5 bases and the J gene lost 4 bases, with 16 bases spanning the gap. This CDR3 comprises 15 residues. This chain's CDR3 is CASSDTGFGADTQYF. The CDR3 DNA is TGTGCCAGCAGCGACACAGGGTTCGGAGCAGATACGCAGTATTTT.

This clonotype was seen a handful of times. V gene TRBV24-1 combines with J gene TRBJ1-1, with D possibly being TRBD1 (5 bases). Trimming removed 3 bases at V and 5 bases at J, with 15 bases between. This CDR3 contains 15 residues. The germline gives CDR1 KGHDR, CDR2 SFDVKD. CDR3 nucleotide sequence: TGTGCCACCAGTGATCCTCAGGGAGGCGGGACTGAAGCTTTCTTT. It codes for CATSDPQGGGTEAFF.

CDR3 sequence reads: CASSLAGGYSSYNEQFF. CDR3 bases: TGTGCCAGCAGCTTAGCGGGGGGCTACAGCTCCTACAATGAGCAGTTCTTC. V gene TRBV7-6 combines with J gene TRBJ2-1; D possibly matches TRBD1 or TRBD2 (6 bases each). Looked up from germline, CDR1 is SGHVS and CDR2 is FNYEAQ. The V and J ends lost 0 bases and 0 bases respectively, with 12 bases between them. This CDR3 region has 17 residues.

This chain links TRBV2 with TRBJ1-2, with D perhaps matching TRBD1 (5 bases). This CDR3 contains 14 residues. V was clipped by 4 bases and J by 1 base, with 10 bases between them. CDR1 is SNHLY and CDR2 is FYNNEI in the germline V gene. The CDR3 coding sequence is TGTGCCAGCAGTGGACAGCTCGGTAACTATGGCTACACCTTC. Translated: CASSGQLGNYGYTF.

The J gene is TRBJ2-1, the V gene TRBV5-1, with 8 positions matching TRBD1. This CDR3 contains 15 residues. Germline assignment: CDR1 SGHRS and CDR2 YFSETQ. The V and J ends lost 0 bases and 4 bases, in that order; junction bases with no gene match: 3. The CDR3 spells CASSLDGTGYNEQFF. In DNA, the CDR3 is TGCGCCAGCAGCTTGGATGGGACAGGATACAATGAGCAGTTCTTC.

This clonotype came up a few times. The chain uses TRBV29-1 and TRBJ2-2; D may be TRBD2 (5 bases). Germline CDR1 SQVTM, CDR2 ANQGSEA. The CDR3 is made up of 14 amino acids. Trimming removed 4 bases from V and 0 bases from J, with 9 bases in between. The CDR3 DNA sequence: TGCAGCGTTGTCGGGATAACGAACACCGGGGAGCTGTTTTTT. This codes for CSVVGITNTGELFF.

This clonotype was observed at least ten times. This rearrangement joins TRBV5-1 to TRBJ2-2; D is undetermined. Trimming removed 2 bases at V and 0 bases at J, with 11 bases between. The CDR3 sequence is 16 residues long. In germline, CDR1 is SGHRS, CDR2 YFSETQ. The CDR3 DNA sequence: TGCGCCAGCAGCTTAGACACCCCAACGAACACCGGGGAGCTGTTTTTT. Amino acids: CASSLDTPTNTGELFF. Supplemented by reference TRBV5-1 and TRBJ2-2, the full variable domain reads KAGVTQTPRYLIKTRGQQVTLSCSPISGHRSVSWYQQTPGQGLQFLFEYFSETQRNKGNFPGRFSGRQFSNSRSEMNVSTLELGDSALYLCASSLDTPTNTGELFFGEGSRLTVL.

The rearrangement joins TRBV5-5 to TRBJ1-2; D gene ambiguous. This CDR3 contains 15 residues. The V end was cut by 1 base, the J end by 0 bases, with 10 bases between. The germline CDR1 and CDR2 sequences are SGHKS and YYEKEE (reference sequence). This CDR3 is CASSLYSASNYGYTF. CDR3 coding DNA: TGTGCCAGCAGCTTGTATTCAGCTTCTAACTATGGCTACACCTTC.

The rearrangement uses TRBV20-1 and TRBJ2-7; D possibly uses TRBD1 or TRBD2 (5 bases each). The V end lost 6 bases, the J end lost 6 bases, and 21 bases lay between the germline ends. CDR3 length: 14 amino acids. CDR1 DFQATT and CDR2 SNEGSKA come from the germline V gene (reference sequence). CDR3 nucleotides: TGCAGTGCAACCTCCGAGGGGCCAACGAGCGAGCAGTACTTC. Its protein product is CSATSEGPTSEQYF.

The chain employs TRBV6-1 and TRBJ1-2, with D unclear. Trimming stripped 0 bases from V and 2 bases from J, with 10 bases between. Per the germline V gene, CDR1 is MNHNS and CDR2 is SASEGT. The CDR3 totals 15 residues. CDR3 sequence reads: CASSEALLGNYGYTF. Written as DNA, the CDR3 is TGTGCCAGCAGTGAAGCCCTCCTAGGGAACTATGGCTACACCTTC.

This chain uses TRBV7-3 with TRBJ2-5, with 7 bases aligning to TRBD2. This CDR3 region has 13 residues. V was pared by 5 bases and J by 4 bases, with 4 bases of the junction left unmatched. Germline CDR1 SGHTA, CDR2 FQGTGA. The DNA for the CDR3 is TGTGCCAGCAGCCTGACTAGCATAGAGACCCAGTACTTC. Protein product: CASSLTSIETQYF.

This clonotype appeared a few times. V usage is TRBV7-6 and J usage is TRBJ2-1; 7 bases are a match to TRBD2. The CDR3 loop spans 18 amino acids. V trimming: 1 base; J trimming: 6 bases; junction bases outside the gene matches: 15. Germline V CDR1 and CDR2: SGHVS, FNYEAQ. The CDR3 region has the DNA TGTGCCAGCAGCTTAGATGGGAGGGGATCAGGGCGTGGCAATGAGCAGTTCTTC. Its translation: CASSLDGRGSGRGNEQFF.

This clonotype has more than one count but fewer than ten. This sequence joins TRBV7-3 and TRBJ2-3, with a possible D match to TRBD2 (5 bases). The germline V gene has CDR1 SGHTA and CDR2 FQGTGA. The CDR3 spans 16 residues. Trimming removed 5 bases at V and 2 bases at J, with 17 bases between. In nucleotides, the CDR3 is TGTGCCAGCAGCCCCCGCGGCGGGTTGGACACAGATACGCAGTATTTT. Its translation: CASSPRGGLDTDTQYF.

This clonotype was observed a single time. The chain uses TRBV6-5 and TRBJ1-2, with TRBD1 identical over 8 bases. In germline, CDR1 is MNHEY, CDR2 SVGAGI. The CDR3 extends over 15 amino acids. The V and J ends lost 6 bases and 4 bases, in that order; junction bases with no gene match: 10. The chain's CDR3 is CASRIGRGLGYGYTF. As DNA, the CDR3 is TGTGCCAGCAGAATAGGCAGGGGGCTCGGCTATGGCTACACCTTC.

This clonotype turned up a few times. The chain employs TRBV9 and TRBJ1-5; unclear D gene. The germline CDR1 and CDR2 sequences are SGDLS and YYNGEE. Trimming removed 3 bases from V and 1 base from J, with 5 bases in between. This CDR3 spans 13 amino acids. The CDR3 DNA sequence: TGTGCCAGCAGCGCCGGCAGCAATCAGCCCCAGCATTTT. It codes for CASSAGSNQPQHF.